One T cell receptor (beta chain) is described in this entry. This specimen comes from a study of cytomegalovirus exposure and HLA in healthy donors. Primers included in the PCR were 60 Vbeta and 13 Jbeta primers. The table came from immunoSEQ multiplex PCR; TCRdb's copy has only in-frame clones and leaves some out. Here the sample spans about 100,000 clones, roughly 85% being singletons. Germline V gene lookup returns CDR1 MGHRA and CDR2 YSYEKL. V lost 4 bases, J lost 4 bases, and 12 bases stayed unmatched. The CDR3 is 16 amino acids. Sequenced input: PBMCs. This receptor was identified in a man in his thirties or forties in good health and CMV-seronegative. This sequence joins TRBV4-1 and TRBJ1-2; 7 positions match TRBD1. The CDR3 region is CASSPGGFGTAYGYTF. The CDR3 nucleotides are TGCGCCAGCAGCCCCGGCGGGTTTGGGACAGCCTATGGCTACACCTTC.